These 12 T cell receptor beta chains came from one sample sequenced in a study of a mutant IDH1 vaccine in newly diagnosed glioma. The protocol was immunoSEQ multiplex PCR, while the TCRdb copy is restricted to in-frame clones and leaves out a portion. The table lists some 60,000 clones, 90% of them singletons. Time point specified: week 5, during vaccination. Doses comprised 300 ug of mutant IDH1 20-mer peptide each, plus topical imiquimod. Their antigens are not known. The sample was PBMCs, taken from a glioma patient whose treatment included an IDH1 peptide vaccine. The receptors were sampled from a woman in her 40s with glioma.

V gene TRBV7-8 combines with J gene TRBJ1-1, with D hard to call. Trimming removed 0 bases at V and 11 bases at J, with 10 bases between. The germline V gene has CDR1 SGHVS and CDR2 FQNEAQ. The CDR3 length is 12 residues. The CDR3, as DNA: TGTGCCAGCAGCTTAGCATCGCGGCGGGCTTTCTTT. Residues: CASSLASRRAFF.

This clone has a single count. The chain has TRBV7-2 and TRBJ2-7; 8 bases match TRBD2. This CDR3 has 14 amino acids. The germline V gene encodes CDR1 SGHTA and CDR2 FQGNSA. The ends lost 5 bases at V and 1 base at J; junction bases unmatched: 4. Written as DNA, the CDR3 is TGTGCCAGCAGCAATGGACTAGCATCCTACGAGCAGTACTTC. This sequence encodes CASSNGLASYEQYF.

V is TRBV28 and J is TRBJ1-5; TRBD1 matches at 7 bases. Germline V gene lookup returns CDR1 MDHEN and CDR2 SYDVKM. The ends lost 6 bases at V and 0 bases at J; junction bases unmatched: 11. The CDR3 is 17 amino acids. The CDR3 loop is CASSDRDRTFSNQPQHF. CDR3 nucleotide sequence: TGTGCCAGCAGCGACAGGGATCGGACCTTTAGCAATCAGCCCCAGCATTTT. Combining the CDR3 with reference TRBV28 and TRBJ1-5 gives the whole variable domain DVKVTQSSRYLVKRTGEKVFLECVQDMDHENMFWYRQDPGLGLRLIYFSYDVKMKEKGDIPEGYSVSREKKERFSLILESASTNQTSMYLCASSDRDRTFSNQPQHFGDGTRLSIL.

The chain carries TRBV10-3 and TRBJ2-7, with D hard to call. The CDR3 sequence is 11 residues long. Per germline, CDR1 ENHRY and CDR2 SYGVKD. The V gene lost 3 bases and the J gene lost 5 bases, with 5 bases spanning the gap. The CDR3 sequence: CAISESDEQYF. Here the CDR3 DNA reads TGTGCCATCAGTGAATCAGACGAGCAGTACTTC.

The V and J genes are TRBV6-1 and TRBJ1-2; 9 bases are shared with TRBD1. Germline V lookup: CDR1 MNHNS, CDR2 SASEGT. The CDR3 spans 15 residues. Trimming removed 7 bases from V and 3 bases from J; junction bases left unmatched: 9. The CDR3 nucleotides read TGTGCCAGCACGATCCAAAGGACAGGGGACTATGGCTACACCTTC. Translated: CASTIQRTGDYGYTF.

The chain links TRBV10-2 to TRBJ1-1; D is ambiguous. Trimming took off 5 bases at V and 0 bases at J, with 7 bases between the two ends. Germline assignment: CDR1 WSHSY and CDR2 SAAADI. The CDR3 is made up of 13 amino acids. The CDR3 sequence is CASSPTMNTEAFF. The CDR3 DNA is TGCGCCAGCAGTCCTACAATGAACACTGAAGCTTTCTTT.

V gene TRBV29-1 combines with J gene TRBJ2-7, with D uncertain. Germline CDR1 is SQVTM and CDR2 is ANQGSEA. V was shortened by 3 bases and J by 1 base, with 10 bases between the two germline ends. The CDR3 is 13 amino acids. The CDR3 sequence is CSVEQDPSYEQYF. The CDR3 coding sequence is TGCAGCGTTGAGCAGGACCCATCCTACGAGCAGTACTTC.

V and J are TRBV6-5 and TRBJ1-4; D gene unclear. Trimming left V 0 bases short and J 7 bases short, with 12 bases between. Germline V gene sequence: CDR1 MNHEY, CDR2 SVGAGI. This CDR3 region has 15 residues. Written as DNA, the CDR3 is TGTGCCAGCAGTTACTCGGGCAGGTCGGGTGAAAAACTGTTTTTT. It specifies CASSYSGRSGEKLFF.

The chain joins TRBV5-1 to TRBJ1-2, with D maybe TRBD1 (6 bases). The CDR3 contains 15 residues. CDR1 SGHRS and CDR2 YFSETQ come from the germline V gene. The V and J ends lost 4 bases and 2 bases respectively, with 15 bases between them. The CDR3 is CASSASGTSNYGYTF. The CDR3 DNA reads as TGCGCCAGCAGCGCGTCCGGGACATCAAACTATGGCTACACCTTC.

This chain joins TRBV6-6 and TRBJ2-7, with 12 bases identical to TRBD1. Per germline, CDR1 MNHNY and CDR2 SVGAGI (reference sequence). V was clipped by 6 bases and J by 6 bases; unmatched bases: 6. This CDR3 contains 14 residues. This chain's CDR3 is CASRRGQGASEQYF. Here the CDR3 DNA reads TGTGCCAGCAGACGGGGACAGGGGGCTAGCGAGCAGTACTTC.

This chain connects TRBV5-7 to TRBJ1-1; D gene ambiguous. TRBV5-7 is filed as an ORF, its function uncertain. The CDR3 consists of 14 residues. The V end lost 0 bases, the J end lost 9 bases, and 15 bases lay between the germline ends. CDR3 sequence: CASSLAHGWCKAFF. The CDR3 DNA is TGTGCCAGCAGCTTGGCTCACGGCTGGTGTAAAGCTTTCTTT.

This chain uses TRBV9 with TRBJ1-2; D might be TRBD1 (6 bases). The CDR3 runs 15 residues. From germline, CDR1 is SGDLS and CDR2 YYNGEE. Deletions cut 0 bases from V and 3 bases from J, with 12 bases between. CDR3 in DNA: TGTGCCAGCAGCGTAGGCGGGGGCCTAGACTATGGCTACACCTTC. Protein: CASSVGGGLDYGYTF.